A single sample gave rise to the 19 T cell receptor beta chains below, sequenced in a study of OX40 agonist ivuxolimab in advanced cancers. Produced via immunoSEQ multiplex PCR; TCRdb's table is partial and in-frame only. The sample carries about 98,000 clones, approximately 88% recorded once. This specimen was CD4+ or CD8+ T cells sorted from blood, taken in a trial of the OX40 agonist ivuxolimab. Receptor source: an adult with an advanced solid tumor such as melanoma, head and neck, liver or kidney cancer.

Only a few counts were recorded for this clone. The V call is TRBV15, the J call TRBJ2-1; D not resolved. Germline V gene lookup returns CDR1 LNHNV and CDR2 YYDKDF (reference sequence). V shed 5 bases and J shed 2 bases, with 7 bases lying between them. This CDR3 is 13 amino acids long. In DNA form, the CDR3 reads TGTGCCACCAGCGGGGAAGCCTACAATGAGCAGTTCTTC. As protein: CATSGEAYNEQFF.

This chain uses TRBV7-2 with TRBJ1-1; D unclear. The CDR3 is made up of 17 amino acids. Trimming removed 1 base from V and 0 bases from J, with 15 bases in between. Per germline, CDR1 SGHTA and CDR2 FQGNSA. The CDR3 DNA reads as TGTGCCAGCAGCTTAGTTGGTTGGCAGGACCTGAACACTGAAGCTTTCTTT. This gives the protein CASSLVGWQDLNTEAFF.

This clone appeared once. This sequence joins TRBV7-8 and TRBJ2-1, with D perhaps TRBD1 (6 bases). Germline CDR1 reads SGHVS; CDR2 reads FQNEAQ. CDR3 length: 16 amino acids. V gave up 3 bases and J gave up 1 base, with 13 bases separating them. CDR3 in DNA: TGTGCCAGCAGCTTCTTTCAGGGGATTTCCTACAATGAGCAGTTCTTC. It yields the protein CASSFFQGISYNEQFF.

The chain joins TRBV5-1 to TRBJ1-4; TRBD1 matches 7 bases. Per germline, CDR1 SGHRS and CDR2 YFSETQ. V lost 3 bases and J lost 0; bases outside the gene matches: 8. The CDR3 is 17 residues long. The CDR3 DNA follows: TGCGCCAGCAGCTCGGGGACAGCGTGGTCAACTAATGAAAAACTGTTTTTT. This sequence encodes CASSSGTAWSTNEKLFF.

The chain recombines TRBV7-2 with TRBJ2-7; the D is unclear. Germline V gene lookup returns CDR1 SGHTA and CDR2 FQGNSA. V was pared by 3 bases and J by 5 bases, with 8 bases between. The CDR3 has 12 amino acids. CDR3 sequence reads: CASSLRTHEQYF. CDR3 sequence (DNA): TGTGCCAGCAGCTTGAGGACCCACGAGCAGTACTTC.

The chain recombines TRBV5-1 with TRBJ2-6; 8 nucleotides match TRBD2. The V segment lost 4 bases and the J segment 2 bases; nucleotides outside the gene matches: 5. The CDR3 has 16 amino acids. CDR1 SGHRS and CDR2 YFSETQ come from the germline V gene. In nucleotides, the CDR3 is TGCGCCAGCAGCGCGGGGGGATGGGCTGGGGCCAACGTCCTGACTTTC. Translating gives CASSAGGWAGANVLTF.

This clone was seen only once. V usage is TRBV5-1 and J usage is TRBJ2-7; 9 nucleotides align to TRBD1. Unmatched junction bases numbered 7, after V lost 3 bases and J lost 3 bases. The CDR3 has 15 amino acids. Germline values: CDR1 SGHRS, CDR2 YFSETQ. The CDR3 region has the DNA TGCGCCAGCAGCTCACAGGGGGCAACCCTCTACGAGCAGTACTTC. Its translation is CASSSQGATLYEQYF.

V gene TRBV6-5 combines with J gene TRBJ1-1; D is uncertain. Germline CDR1 reads MNHEY; CDR2 reads SVGAGI. The CDR3 runs 14 residues. Trimming shortened V by 0 bases and J by 1 base, and 6 bases separated the two germline ends. Here the CDR3 reads CASSYSGWNTEAFF. The CDR3 DNA reads as TGTGCCAGCAGTTACTCGGGGTGGAACACTGAAGCTTTCTTT.

The rearrangement uses TRBV2 and TRBJ1-2; 8 nucleotides agree with TRBD1. Germline-derived CDR1 and CDR2 are SNHLY and FYNNEI. CDR3 length: 15 residues. Trimming took 0 bases from V and 8 from J; bases not matched to a gene: 8. The CDR3 DNA reads TGTGCCAGCAGTGAAGCGCTTCAGGGGGCAGGCGGCTACACCTTC. Protein product: CASSEALQGAGGYTF.

In this sample, this clone turned up a few times. At one of its ends the junction is not consistent with the germline gene, which may arise from a read error. The V call is TRBV18, the J call TRBJ1-5; no clear D. This CDR3 is built from 13 residues. Germline V gene sequence: CDR1 KGHSH, CDR2 LQKENI. The CDR3 is CASSPVRDHPQHF. In DNA, the CDR3 is TGTGCCAGCTCACCGGTGAGAGATCATCCCCAGCATTTT.

The genes are TRBV6-1 and TRBJ2-6, with D uncertain. V was trimmed by 7 bases and J by 2 bases, leaving 3 bases between them. The CDR3 consists of 12 residues. Germline lookup yields CDR1 MNHNS and CDR2 SASEGT. The CDR3: CASTPGANVLTF. The CDR3, as DNA: TGTGCCAGCACGCCTGGGGCCAACGTCCTGACTTTC.

The chain recombines TRBV5-5 with TRBJ1-5; a weak D match, TRBD1 (6 bases). There are 15 residues in the CDR3. Between the trimmed V and J ends, which lost 2 bases and 0 bases, there was a span of 9 bases. Germline V lookup: CDR1 SGHKS, CDR2 YYEKEE (reference sequence). The CDR3 DNA is TGTGCCAGCAGCTTTGCAGGGGCTAGCAATCAGCCCCAGCATTTT. Its translation is CASSFAGASNQPQHF.

This clone was seen once. The chain uses TRBV18 and TRBJ1-3; D is unclear. This CDR3 has 13 amino acids. V lost 3 bases and J lost 6, with 9 bases in between. Germline V gene lookup returns CDR1 KGHSH and CDR2 LQKENI. The CDR3 reads CASSPSEANTIYF. The CDR3 DNA reads TGTGCCAGCTCACCCTCTGAAGCAAACACCATATATTTT. Supplemented by reference TRBV18 and TRBJ1-3, the full variable domain reads NAGVMQNPRHLVRRRGQEARLRCSPMKGHSHVYWYRQLPEEGLKFMVYLQKENIIDESGMPKERFSAEFPKEGPSILRIQQVVRGDSAAYFCASSPSEANTIYFGEGSWLTVV.

The chain links TRBV9 to TRBJ2-5, with 8 bases fitting TRBD1. Germline lookup yields CDR1 SGDLS and CDR2 YYNGEE. J gave up 4 bases and V 4 bases, and 9 bases lay outside the gene matches. This CDR3 has 15 amino acids. Here the CDR3 reads CASSLRTGWSETQYF. The DNA of the CDR3 is TGTGCCAGCAGCTTGAGGACAGGGTGGTCAGAGACCCAGTACTTC.

The V and J genes are TRBV5-4 and TRBJ2-4; possible D gene TRBD2, 5 bases. V was cut by 0 bases and J by 8 bases, with 12 bases left in between. The CDR3 spans 14 residues. Looked up from germline, CDR1 is SGHNT and CDR2 is YYREEE (reference sequence). CDR3 coding DNA: TGTGCCAGCAGCTTGGGAGGGATGAGGGACATTCAGTACTTC. Amino acid sequence: CASSLGGMRDIQYF.

The chain couples TRBV11-2 to TRBJ1-1; possible D gene TRBD1, 6 bases. Trimming removed 2 bases at V and 5 bases at J, with 21 bases between. Looked up from germline, CDR1 is SGHAT and CDR2 is FQNNGV. The length of the CDR3 is 17 residues. The CDR3 protein is CASSLFPRGPRETEAFF. As DNA, the CDR3 is TGTGCCAGCAGCTTATTCCCCAGGGGCCCCCGGGAGACTGAAGCTTTCTTT. Full variable domain (missing parts from reference TRBV11-2 and TRBJ1-1): EAGVAQSPRYKIIEKRQSVAFWCNPISGHATLYWYQQILGQGPKLLIQFQNNGVVDDSQLPKDRFSAERLKGVDSTLKIQPAKLEDSAVYLCASSLFPRGPRETEAFFGQGTRLTVV.

The V and J genes are TRBV29-1 and TRBJ1-2; no definite D call. This CDR3 has 11 residues. Germline V gene data show CDR1 as SQVTM and CDR2 as ANQGSEA. The V gene lost 4 bases and the J gene lost 6 bases, with 9 bases spanning the gap. As DNA, the CDR3 is TGCAGCGTTGTGTGGTGGAATGGCTACACCTTC. Translated, it gives CSVVWWNGYTF.

The rearrangement joins TRBV6-1 to TRBJ2-7, with 10 bases matching TRBD1. The CDR3 has 14 amino acids. The J segment lost 5 bases and the V segment lost 5 bases, leaving 6 bases of the junction unmatched. Germline CDR1 MNHNS, CDR2 SASEGT. Here the CDR3 DNA reads TGTGCCAGCAGTCCATTCGACAGGGGGCACGAGCAGTACTTC. Residues: CASSPFDRGHEQYF.

This clone was seen once. The J gene is TRBJ2-2, the V gene TRBV6-1; D could derive from TRBD1 or TRBD2 (5 bases each). Germline CDR1 MNHNS, CDR2 SASEGT. CDR3 length equals 15 residues. V lost 5 bases and J 4 bases, leaving 14 bases between the germline ends. This chain's CDR3 is CASSSEGAGTGELFF. CDR3 in DNA: TGTGCCAGCAGTTCTGAAGGGGCGGGCACCGGGGAGCTGTTTTTT.